This TCR beta chain was recovered during a study of blood T cell repertoires in COVID-19. Overall study context: COVID-19 samples collected from the United States, Italy and Spain covered acute and convalescent phases. T cells, B-cell-depleted T cells, or PBMCs provided the cDNA or gDNA that served as material.

In the original workflow: Quantification of nucleated cells was approximated via reference gene primer amplification. The repertoire was sequenced with immunoSEQ multiplex PCR; TCRdb's copy has only in-frame clones and lacks some. V, J and clone size are taken as reported in that table, and D and trimming were inferred from the DNA itself. Of about 76,000 clones in the sample, 75% to 90% are singletons; the top ten hold roughly a sixth. Trimming removed 2 bases from V and 9 bases from J; junction bases left unmatched: 17. CDR1 and CDR2 from the germline V gene are LGHDT and YNNKEL (reference sequence). The CDR3 spans 18 residues.

The source of this sequence is a human donor in a cohort sampled during active COVID-19. Material for sequencing was peripheral blood. The rearrangement links TRBV3-1 (or the pseudogene TRBV3-2) to TRBJ2-7, with 12 bases that match TRBD2. This chain's CDR3 is CASSQLASGRASSSGQYF. The CDR3 coding sequence is TGTGCCAGCAGCCAATTGGCTAGCGGGAGGGCCAGCTCATCCGGGCAGTACTTC.